Shown below are 2 T cell receptor beta chains from a single sample sequenced in a study of blood T cells in healthy people across ages. The authors ran a second PCR of roughly 6 to 12 cycles using a sample-barcoded 5' primer and a J-beta primer mix. MiXCR, run by TCRdb on the 5' RACE reads, gives a single entry per CDR3 protein. Seen here are about 1.4 million distinct CDR3 sequences, 59% observed once, and the top ten hold 6.5% to 8%. The sequenced sample consisted of blood. The origin of the receptors is a man between 18 and 29 years old in good health.

The rearrangement links TRBV9 to TRBJ1-1, with 7 bases aligning to TRBD1. The CDR3 totals 15 residues. Trimming took 3 bases from V and 2 from J; bases not matched to a gene: 7. Germline CDR1 SGDLS, CDR2 YYNGEE. CDR3 sequence reads: CASSALRTGNTEAFF. DNA for the CDR3: TGTGCCAGCAGCGCCCTCCGGACAGGAAACACTGAAGCTTTCTTT. Combining the CDR3 with reference TRBV9 and TRBJ1-1 gives the whole variable domain DSGVTQTPKHLITATGQRVTLRCSPRSGDLSVYWYQQSLDQGLQFLIQYYNGEERAKGNILERFSAQQFPDLHSELNLSSLELGDSALYFCASSALRTGNTEAFFGQGTRLTVV.

In its sample, this clonotype was seen a few times. The J gene is TRBJ2-6, the V gene TRBV4-2, with 9 nucleotides matching TRBD2. After removal of 0 bases from V and 0 bases from J, the junction contained 12 bases not matched to a gene. CDR3 length equals 21 residues. Germline CDR1 reads LGHNA; CDR2 reads YNFKEQ. The CDR3 is CASSQDRGAGGLSSGANVLTF. CDR3 nucleotides: TGTGCCAGCAGCCAAGATCGGGGAGCGGGGGGTCTAAGCTCTGGGGCCAACGTCCTGACTTTC.